Each of the 12 T cell receptor beta chains below was sequenced from the same sample in a study of blood T cells in healthy people across ages. Primed by a sample-barcoded 5' primer and a J-beta primer mix, a second PCR proceeded for about 6 to 11 cycles. TCRdb re-analysed the 5' RACE reads in MiXCR, keeping a single row per CDR3 protein. The sample records approximately 1,700,000 distinct CDR3 sequences, about two fifths being singletons. Specimen: blood. All receptors derive from a human donor in good health.

This clonotype appeared a single time. The J gene is TRBJ1-2, the V gene TRBV27; D possibly corresponds to TRBD1 (5 bases). The CDR3 totals 14 residues. The germline V gene has CDR1 MNHEY and CDR2 SMNVEV (reference sequence). The ends were cut back, 2 bases at V and 5 bases at J, with 12 bases in the middle. This chain's CDR3 is CASSLAGPRYGYTF. In DNA form, the CDR3 reads TGTGCCAGCAGTTTAGCAGGGCCCCGATATGGCTACACCTTC.

The V call is TRBV11-2, the J call TRBJ1-3; D is unresolved. The CDR3 contains 16 residues. Germline V lookup: CDR1 SGHAT, CDR2 FQNNGV. The V gene lost 4 bases and the J gene lost 5 bases, with 18 bases spanning the gap. The CDR3 loop is CASSSIRGRSRNTIYF. CDR3 coding DNA: TGTGCCAGCAGCTCGATCCGAGGGAGGAGTAGAAACACCATATATTTT.

The chain is built from TRBV4-3 and TRBJ2-3; the D is unclear. Germline V lookup: CDR1 LGHNA, CDR2 YSLEER. This CDR3 has 14 residues. Between the trimmed V and J ends, which lost 4 bases and 2 bases, there was a span of 10 bases. The CDR3 spells CASSRDLFTDTQYF. DNA of the CDR3: TGCGCCAGCAGCCGAGACCTATTCACAGATACGCAGTATTTT.

Written as DNA, the CDR3 is TGCGCCAGCAGCCAACACAGCCTAGCGTTTCACAATGAGCAGTTCTTC. Encoded protein: CASSQHSLAFHNEQFF. The V gene is TRBV4-1, the J gene TRBJ2-1, with D maybe TRBD2 (6 bases). Trimming cost V 2 bases and J 5 bases, with 16 bases left between them. The CDR3 loop spans 16 amino acids. Germline V gene lookup returns CDR1 MGHRA and CDR2 YSYEKL.

Points on this clonotype: A single base separates this from a much larger clone, so it may be a read error. J is TRBJ2-1 and V is TRBV28, with D uncertain. The CDR3 runs to 13 residues. Germline V lookup: CDR1 MDHEN, CDR2 SYDVKM. The CDR3 region is CASSPTNYSEQFF. The CDR3 DNA is TGTGCCAGCAGTCCCACAAACTACAGTGAGCAGTTCTTC.

The chain recombines TRBV19 with TRBJ2-3; no definite D call. This CDR3 comprises 12 residues. Between the trimmed V and J ends, which lost 6 bases and 7 bases, there was a span of 11 bases. Germline CDR1 and CDR2: LNHDA and SQIVND (reference sequence). CDR3 sequence (DNA): TGTGCCAGTAGCATGCCACAGAATACGCAGTATTTT. It specifies CASSMPQNTQYF.

The table lists this clonotype with a few counts. The chain joins TRBV27 to TRBJ2-6; TRBD1 matches at 9 bases. V lost 7 bases to trimming and J lost 0 bases; unmatched junction nucleotides: 13. Germline assignment: CDR1 MNHEY and CDR2 SMNVEV (reference sequence). This CDR3 is 19 amino acids long. CDR3 DNA: TGTGCCAGCACCCCAAGGACGGGGACAGGGCCCTCTGGGGCCAACGTCCTGACTTTC. It translates to CASTPRTGTGPSGANVLTF.

This clonotype came up a few times. This chain connects TRBV20-1 to TRBJ2-7, with 7 positions matching TRBD1. The V gene end was trimmed by 3 bases and the J gene end by 2 bases; junction bases not matched to a gene: 10. CDR1 and CDR2 (germline): DFQATT, SNEGSKA (reference sequence). The CDR3 extends over 15 amino acids. DNA for the CDR3: TGCAGTGCTAGTTCACAGGGGTTCCCCCCCTACGAGCAGTACTTC. Amino acid sequence: CSASSQGFPPYEQYF.

This clonotype was picked up a small number of times. The chain employs TRBV20-1 and TRBJ2-3, with D possibly TRBD1 on 5 matching bases. The germline gives CDR1 DFQATT, CDR2 SNEGSKA (reference sequence). The CDR3 has 13 amino acids. The V gene lost 3 bases and the J gene lost 7 bases, with 14 bases spanning the gap. CDR3 nucleotides: TGCAGTGCTAGTCGGCAGGGTTCATATACGCAGTATTTT. Protein product: CSASRQGSYTQYF.

Remarks on this clonotype: Germline and junction disagree at one end, which may indicate a read error. The CDR3 region has the DNA TGTGTCAGCAGTTTATCCTATCAAACAGGGGCCCCCAAAAACATTCAGTACTTC. As protein: CVSSLSYQTGAPKNIQYF. The rearrangement links TRBV28 to TRBJ2-4; TRBD1 aligns across 7 bases. This CDR3 is built from 18 residues. Germline V gene lookup returns CDR1 MDHEN and CDR2 SYDVKM. Based on the CDR3 plus reference TRBV28 and TRBJ2-4, the full variable domain is DVKVTQSSRYLVKRTGEKVFLECVQDMDHENMFWYRQDPGLGLRLIYFSYDVKMKEKGDIPEGYSVSREKKERFSLILESASTNQTSMYLCVSSLSYQTGAPKNIQYFGAGTRLSVL.

The gene calls are TRBV5-8 and TRBJ2-7; 9 positions agree with TRBD1. Germline trimming cut 4 bases from V and 4 bases from J; bases unmatched to any gene: 15. Germline CDR1 SGHTS, CDR2 YDEGEE. This CDR3 contains 17 residues. CDR3 amino acids: CASSPMMDRGFHYEQYF. The CDR3 DNA reads TGTGCCAGCAGCCCCATGATGGACAGGGGTTTCCATTACGAGCAGTACTTC.

This chain connects TRBV7-2 to TRBJ2-5; tentatively, D is TRBD1 (5 bases). The V end was cut by 0 bases, the J end by 5 bases, with 19 bases between. This CDR3 is built from 17 residues. Germline V lookup: CDR1 SGHTA, CDR2 FQGNSA. The chain's CDR3 is CASSLAGWAAGPETQYF. For the CDR3, the DNA is TGTGCCAGCAGCTTAGCCGGGTGGGCGGCAGGGCCCGAGACCCAGTACTTC. The entire variable domain, with the rest obtained from reference TRBV7-2 and TRBJ2-5, is as follows: GAGVSQSPSNKVTEKGKDVELRCDPISGHTALYWYRQSLGQGLEFLIYFQGNSAPDKSGLPSDRFSAERTGGSVSTLTIQRTQQEDSAVYLCASSLAGWAAGPETQYFGPGTRLLVL.